These 16 T cell receptor beta chains came from one sample sequenced in a study of T cell repertoires in cytomegalovirus infection. No antigen has been assigned to these receptors. TCRdb reanalysed the reads using MiXCR and keeps one entry per CDR3 protein. The repertoire includes fewer than 1,000,000 distinct CDR3 sequences, 31% of them detected once, and 13% sits in the top ten. Sample: cultured CD8+ T cells from PBMCs, taken from culture after CMV antigen stimulation. These receptors were obtained from a human donor in good health (CMV status not recorded). Some clones in this sample may be carry-over from other donors' samples.

This chain connects TRBV19 to TRBJ2-1; 8 positions match TRBD2. The germline gives CDR1 LNHDA, CDR2 SQIVND (reference sequence). J was trimmed by 8 bases and V by 1 base; bases with no gene match: 4. This CDR3 has 14 residues. DNA for the CDR3: TGTGCCAGTAGTATAGCGGGGGGGGGGGATGAGCAGTTCTTC. It specifies CASSIAGGGDEQFF.

This clonotype was seen a few times. The CDR3 DNA sequence: TGTGCCAGCAGCTTTCCTACAGGGAATGAGCAGTTCTTC. It encodes CASSFPTGNEQFF. The genes are TRBV7-8 and TRBJ2-1; weak D call: TRBD1 (6 bases). Germline loops: CDR1 SGHVS, CDR2 FQNEAQ. CDR3 length: 13 residues. The V and J ends lost 3 bases and 7 bases respectively, with 10 bases between them.

V usage is TRBV4-1 and J usage is TRBJ1-5, with a tentative D call TRBD1 (5 bases). The V end lost 2 bases, the J end lost 4 bases, and 12 bases lay between the germline ends. Germline V gene sequence: CDR1 MGHRA, CDR2 YSYEKL. The CDR3 extends over 15 amino acids. The CDR3 here is CASSQLDNPNQPQHF. The CDR3 bases are TGCGCCAGCAGCCAACTGGACAACCCGAATCAGCCCCAGCATTTT.

This clonotype has a count of ten or more. The genes are TRBV27 and TRBJ2-3, with D hard to call. Germline V lookup: CDR1 MNHEY, CDR2 SMNVEV (reference sequence). There are 14 residues in the CDR3. V was cut by 3 bases and J by 0 bases, with 7 bases left in between. DNA of the CDR3: TGTGCCAGCAGTTTCGGGCTTAGCACAGATACGCAGTATTTT. Residues: CASSFGLSTDTQYF.

In this sample, this clonotype turned up a few times. The chain couples TRBV6-5 to TRBJ1-1; D gene uncertain. V was clipped by 2 bases and J by 4 bases, with 11 bases between them. The CDR3 length is 14 residues. Germline V lookup: CDR1 MNHEY, CDR2 SVGAGI. The CDR3 bases are TGTGCCAGCAGTTACGACACCGGTGGCACTGAAGCTTTCTTT. The encoded protein is CASSYDTGGTEAFF.

This clonotype has more than one count but fewer than ten. CDR3 amino acids: CASSPETGVLYGYTF. DNA for the CDR3: TGTGCCAGCAGCCCAGAGACAGGGGTCCTCTATGGCTACACCTTC. This sequence joins TRBV13 and TRBJ1-2; 8 bases fit TRBD1. The germline V gene has CDR1 PRHDT and CDR2 FYEKMQ (reference sequence). The V gene end was trimmed by 5 bases and the J gene end by 4 bases; junction bases not matched to a gene: 9. This CDR3 is built from 15 residues.

V gene TRBV10-3 combines with J gene TRBJ2-7, with 7 bases matching TRBD2. V shed 3 bases and J 4 bases; nucleotides not matched to a gene: 6. Germline lookup yields CDR1 ENHRY and CDR2 SYGVKD. This CDR3 is built from 14 residues. The CDR3 loop reads CAISEGRGRYEQYV. CDR3 nucleotide sequence: TGTGCCATCAGTGAAGGGAGGGGCAGGTACGAGCAGTACGTC.

This chain links TRBV6-2 or TRBV6-3 with TRBJ1-2; 7 bases are a match to TRBD1. The J segment lost 6 bases and the V segment lost 4 bases, leaving 8 bases of the junction unmatched. The germline V gene encodes CDR1 MNHEY and CDR2 SVGEGT. The CDR3 is 14 amino acids. CDR3 coding DNA: TGTGCCAGCAGTTTCCCGACAGGGATTAATGGCTACACCTTC. Translated: CASSFPTGINGYTF.

The chain employs TRBV5-1 and TRBJ1-1; D possibly corresponds to TRBD1 (5 bases). The CDR3 runs to 14 residues. Trimming shortened V by 4 bases and J by 7 bases, and 17 bases separated the two germline ends. In germline, CDR1 is SGHRS, CDR2 YFSETQ. The CDR3 protein is CASSPFAGRVEAFF. The CDR3 coding sequence is TGCGCCAGCAGCCCATTTGCGGGGCGGGTTGAAGCTTTCTTT.

The V and J genes are TRBV6-1 and TRBJ2-1; 7 bases fit TRBD2. V trimming: 8 bases; J trimming: 3 bases; junction bases outside the gene matches: 4. The CDR3 spans 13 residues. Per the germline V gene, CDR1 is MNHNS and CDR2 is SASEGT. CDR3 sequence: CASGRTSYNEQFF. In nucleotides, the CDR3 is TGTGCCAGCGGGCGGACTAGCTACAATGAGCAGTTCTTC.

There are a few counts of this clonotype. The chain combines TRBV20-1 with TRBJ2-7, with TRBD2 matching over 7 bases. The CDR3 consists of 13 residues. With 3 bases clipped from V and 3 bases from J, the junction kept 5 bases outside the gene matches. The germline gives CDR1 DFQATT, CDR2 SNEGSKA (reference sequence). The CDR3 coding sequence is TGCAGTGCTAGGATGGAGCGGGACTACGAGCAGTACTTC. The encoded protein is CSARMERDYEQYF.

This clonotype was detected ten times or more. V and J are TRBV12-3 or TRBV12-4 and TRBJ2-7; the D is unclear. CDR3 length: 13 amino acids. V shed 1 base and J shed 2 bases, with 6 bases lying between them. The CDR3: CASSLGKTYEQYF. The DNA of the CDR3 is TGTGCCAGCAGTTTAGGCAAAACCTACGAGCAGTACTTC.

The chain carries TRBV12-3 or TRBV12-4 and TRBJ2-1; 8 bases map to TRBD2. V lost 0 bases to trimming and J lost 15 bases; unmatched junction nucleotides: 7. The CDR3 length is 13 residues. The CDR3 is CASSLARGVGWFF. CDR3 sequence (DNA): TGTGCCAGCAGTTTAGCGCGGGGGGTAGGTTGGTTCTTC.

The V gene is TRBV27, the J gene TRBJ2-1, with 9 bases matching TRBD1. Germline CDR1 is MNHEY and CDR2 is SMNVEV (reference sequence). The CDR3 is made up of 12 amino acids. The trim removed 6 bases at V and 12 bases at J, leaving 6 bases unmatched. The CDR3 loop is CASSQRQGGQFF. DNA of the CDR3: TGTGCCAGCAGCCAAAGACAGGGGGGGCAGTTCTTC.

The V call is TRBV10-3, the J call TRBJ1-2, with no clear D. Trimming shortened V by 7 bases and J by 8 bases, and 11 bases separated the two germline ends. Germline V CDR1 and CDR2: ENHRY, SYGVKD. The CDR3 totals 11 residues. CDR3 sequence (DNA): TGTGCCATCAAAACCTCGAACGGCTACACCTTC. Translating it yields CAIKTSNGYTF.

The rearrangement uses TRBV14 and TRBJ1-1, with 9 bases that match TRBD1. The CDR3 is 13 residues long. J gave up 8 bases and V 4 bases, and 5 bases lay outside the gene matches. The germline V gene encodes CDR1 SGHDN and CDR2 FVKESK. CDR3 DNA: TGTGCCAGCAGCCCATTACAGGGGGCGGAAGCTTTCTTT. Translated, it gives CASSPLQGAEAFF.